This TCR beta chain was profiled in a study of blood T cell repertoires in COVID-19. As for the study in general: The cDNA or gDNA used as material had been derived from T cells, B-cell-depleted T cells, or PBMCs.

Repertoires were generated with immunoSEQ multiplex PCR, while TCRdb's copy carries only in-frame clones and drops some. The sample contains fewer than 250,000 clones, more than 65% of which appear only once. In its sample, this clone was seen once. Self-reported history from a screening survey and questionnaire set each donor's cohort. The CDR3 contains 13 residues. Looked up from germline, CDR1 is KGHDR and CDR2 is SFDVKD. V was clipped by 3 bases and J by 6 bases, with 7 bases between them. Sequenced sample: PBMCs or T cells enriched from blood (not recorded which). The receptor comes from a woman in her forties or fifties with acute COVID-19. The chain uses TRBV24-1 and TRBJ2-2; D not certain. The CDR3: CATSDQVSGELFF. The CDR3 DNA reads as TGTGCCACCAGTGATCAGGTATCCGGGGAGCTGTTTTTT.